This T cell receptor (beta chain) was recovered during a study of memory B cells and T cells in multiple sclerosis. A single count supports this clone. CDR1 SQVTM and CDR2 ANQGSEA come from the germline V gene. The CDR3 sequence is 17 residues long. V lost 4 bases, J lost 0 bases, and 8 bases stayed unmatched. Measured with immunoSEQ multiplex PCR; TCRdb has only the in-frame clones, and not every one. The sample lists 13,000 to 15,000 clones; 69% were seen once. This TCR came from a human donor with multiple sclerosis. Source material: memory (CD45RO+) CD4+ T cells from blood. J is TRBJ2-1 and V is TRBV29-1; 11 nucleotides line up with TRBD2. CDR3 in amino acids: CSVVPSGRHSSYNEQFF. The CDR3 DNA sequence: TGCAGCGTTGTGCCTAGCGGGAGGCATAGCTCCTACAATGAGCAGTTCTTC.